This T cell receptor (beta chain) was captured in a study of shared clonotypes between healthy human individuals. Study-level results: Specimens sampled were limited to blood, with tissue repertoires likely differing. When naive CD4 clonotypes were compared across several donors, about 4.9% were shared. Clonotypes not shared had lower generation probabilities than those common to all four donors.

The germline CDR1 and CDR2 sequences are SGHNT and YYREEE (reference sequence). The CDR3 length is 18 residues. Trimming took 5 bases from V and 2 from J; bases not matched to a gene: 9. None of the donors, who were healthy HIV-negative adults, had recently had acute infections or vaccinations. Concerning this clone itself: Its antigen is still unknown.

TCRdb keeps only in-frame clones here, not all; method: immunoSEQ multiplex PCR. This table holds roughly 2.5 million clones, roughly nine tenths found once. This TCR was recovered from a man aged 18 to 29 in good health. Material for sequencing was naive CD4+ T cells sorted from blood. Sample subset: CD45RA+ positively selected. This chain uses TRBV5-4 with TRBJ2-3; 15 positions match TRBD2. The CDR3 is CASRTGLAGGRDTDTQYF. The CDR3 nucleotides read TGTGCCAGCAGGACCGGACTAGCGGGAGGGCGGGACACAGATACGCAGTATTTT.